This T cell receptor (beta chain) originates from a study of beta chain features in type 1 diabetes. This clone was detected only a few times. The antigen remains undetermined. Study-level findings and limits: Type 1 diabetes patients showed fewer insertions and more deletions at VDJ junctions. All four CD4+ subsets from Type 1 diabetes patients carried moderately but significantly shorter TCRB CDR3s. It was among patients, rather than healthy donors, that naive, central memory and Treg TCRB repertoires appeared more similar.

All of the isolated RNA was reverse transcribed, so expressed TCRB transcripts were sequenced. Generated by immunoSEQ multiplex PCR, the TCRdb table keeps only in-frame clones and is missing some. The sample lists 900,000 or so clones; 15% to 20% were seen once. CDR1 and CDR2 (germline): SGHRS, YFSETQ. V trimming: 4 bases; J trimming: 0 bases; junction bases outside the gene matches: 6. The CDR3 contains 15 residues. Each population that was sorted was more than 95% pure. The sequencing sample was made of naive CD4+ T cells from blood. This chain joins TRBV5-1 and TRBJ2-7, with TRBD1 matching over 8 bases. The TCR comes from a woman between 18 and 29 years old in good health. CDR3 coding DNA: TGCGCCAGCAGCCATGGACAGGGAAGCTCCTACGAGCAGTACTTC. Amino acid sequence: CASSHGQGSSYEQYF.